The clone carrying this TCR beta chain was counted once. Antigen specificity is unknown. Based on CD45RO/CCR7/CD25/CD127/CD95/CD27, CD4+ regulatory, stem cell-like memory, naive and central memory cells were sorted. The authors reverse transcribed all of the isolated RNA, so sequencing captured expressed TCRB transcripts. Generated by immunoSEQ multiplex PCR, the TCRdb table keeps only in-frame clones and is missing some. The table lists roughly 150,000 clones, 50% to 70% of them singletons. V shed 0 bases and J shed 4 bases, with 19 bases lying between them. The CDR3 runs 17 residues. Germline V CDR1 and CDR2: SGDLS, YYNGEE. The data originate from a study of beta chain features in type 1 diabetes. Overall study context: There was similarity between patients and healthy donors in age, gender and cell yields. Study findings and constraints: The naive, central memory and Treg TCRB repertoires looked more alike in patients than they did in healthy donors. The influence of HLA type on TCRB rearrangement stayed undetermined. TCRB CDR3s from Type 1 diabetes patients were moderately but significantly shorter in all four CD4+ subsets.

The sample consisted of naive CD4+ T cells from blood. The receptor was derived from a man in his thirties or forties with type 1 diabetes. The chain uses TRBV9 and TRBJ1-1; unclear D gene. The CDR3 protein is CASSVDGVALAGTEAFF. The DNA of the CDR3 is TGTGCCAGCAGCGTAGACGGAGTTGCGCTCGCCGGCACTGAAGCTTTCTTT.